A selection of T cell receptor beta chains follows, all from one sample in a study of sequential checkpoint blockade in melanoma. TCRdb keeps only in-frame clones here, not all; method: immunoSEQ multiplex PCR. The sample has about 18,000 clones; 73% are singletons. The sequenced sample was tumor tissue (inferred from file names), obtained from a patient given nivolumab and ipilimumab in sequence. The receptors come from a human donor with melanoma. The CDR3 runs from the conserved cysteine through the conserved F or W. The order of the fields is J gene, V gene, CDR3 protein.

j_gene: TRBJ2-1
v_gene: TRBV7-6
CDR3aa: CASSFLGGLGEGYNEQFF

j_gene: TRBJ1-3
v_gene: TRBV6-8
CDR3aa: CASSYDGGNTIYF

j_gene: TRBJ2-5
v_gene: TRBV18
CDR3aa: CASSPVPQGQETQYF

j_gene: TRBJ2-7
v_gene: TRBV9
CDR3aa: CASSTPTPGGRSWTYEQYF

j_gene: TRBJ2-3
v_gene: TRBV7-6
CDR3aa: CASSRGAGAQTDTQYF

j_gene: TRBJ1-6
v_gene: TRBV7-5
CDR3aa: CASSPGTAGISPLHF

j_gene: TRBJ2-3
v_gene: TRBV18
CDR3aa: CASSQDRGLGDTQYF

j_gene: TRBJ2-7
v_gene: TRBV7-6
CDR3aa: CASTLGDGLRTYEQYF

j_gene: TRBJ2-3
v_gene: TRBV12-5
CDR3aa: CASGVLGRYTDTQYF

j_gene: TRBJ1-1
v_gene: TRBV7-2
CDR3aa: CASSPRGGTEAFF

j_gene: TRBJ1-6
v_gene: TRBV11-1
CDR3aa: CASSLIGDYNSPLHF

j_gene: TRBJ2-7
v_gene: TRBV28
CDR3aa: CASSLPGSYEQYF

j_gene: TRBJ1-1
v_gene: TRBV10-2
CDR3aa: CASSRAGWNTEAFF

j_gene: TRBJ2-7
v_gene: TRBV28
CDR3aa: CASSLGGGRTEQYF

j_gene: TRBJ2-3
v_gene: TRBV5-1
CDR3aa: CASSLAAASTDTQYF

j_gene: TRBJ2-1
v_gene: TRBV5-2
CDR3aa: CASASPETNEQFF

j_gene: TRBJ2-3
v_gene: TRBV29-1
CDR3aa: CSVRGRTTDTQYF